This TCR beta chain derives from a study of human T cells and chemical hapten exposure. Study findings and constraints: A positive correlation with patch test score was found for PT1 expanded TCR counts.

MiXCR was run by TCRdb on the RACE reads, yielding one entry per CDR3 protein. The sample records some 170,000 distinct CDR3 sequences, 20% to 25% being singletons. The time point denotes: patch test 1, 2 weeks after DPC sensitization. Treatment denoted: therapeutic diphenylcyclopropenone sensitization with weekly scalp DPC. At every patch-test visit, blood was drawn before the patch test was applied. This clonotype was found many times. No antigen is known for it. In germline, CDR1 is MNHEY, CDR2 SVGAGI. The CDR3 runs to 15 residues. V gave up 6 bases and J gave up 0 bases; unmatched junction bases: 7.

The gene calls are TRBV6-5 and TRBJ2-7; 8 bases align to TRBD2. The source material was whole blood, sampled in connection with sensitization to the hapten diphenylcyclopropenone (DPC). The receptor was isolated from a woman in her forties or fifties with alopecia areata. Some clones in this sample may be carry-over from other donors' samples. The CDR3 DNA reads TGTGCCAGCAGCCCCACTAGCGGAAGCTCCTACGAGCAGTACTTC. Translation: CASSPTSGSSYEQYF.